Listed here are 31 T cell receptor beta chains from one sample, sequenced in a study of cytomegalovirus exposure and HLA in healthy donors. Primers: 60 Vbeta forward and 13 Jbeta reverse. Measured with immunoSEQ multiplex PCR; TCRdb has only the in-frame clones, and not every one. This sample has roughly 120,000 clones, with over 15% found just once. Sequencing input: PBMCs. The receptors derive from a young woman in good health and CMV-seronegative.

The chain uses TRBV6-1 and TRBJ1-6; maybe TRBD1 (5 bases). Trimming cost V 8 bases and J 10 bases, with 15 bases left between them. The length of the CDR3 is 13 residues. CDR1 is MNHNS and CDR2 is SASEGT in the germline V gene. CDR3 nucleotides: TGTGCCAGCCGAACCGGGGGAAACTCACCCCTCCACTTT. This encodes CASRTGGNSPLHF.

The CDR3, as DNA: TGTGCCAGCAGTGAAAGAGGGACAGGGACCTACGAGCAGTACTTC. Protein product: CASSERGTGTYEQYF. V gene TRBV25-1 combines with J gene TRBJ2-7; TRBD1 matches at 9 bases. Trimming at V came to 2 bases and at J to 2 bases, leaving 4 bases not matched to a gene. Germline V gene lookup returns CDR1 MGHDK and CDR2 SYGVNS. The CDR3 has 15 amino acids.

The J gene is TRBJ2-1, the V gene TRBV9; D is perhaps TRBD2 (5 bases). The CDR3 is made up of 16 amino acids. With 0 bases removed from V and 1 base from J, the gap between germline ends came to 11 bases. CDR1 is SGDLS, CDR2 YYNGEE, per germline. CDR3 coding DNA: TGTGCCAGCAGCGTAGGAAGCGGAGGATCCTACAATGAGCAGTTCTTC. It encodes CASSVGSGGSYNEQFF. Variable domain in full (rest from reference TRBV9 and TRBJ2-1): DSGVTQTPKHLITATGQRVTLRCSPRSGDLSVYWYQQSLDQGLQFLIQYYNGEERAKGNILERFSAQQFPDLHSELNLSSLELGDSALYFCASSVGSGGSYNEQFFGPGTRLTVL.

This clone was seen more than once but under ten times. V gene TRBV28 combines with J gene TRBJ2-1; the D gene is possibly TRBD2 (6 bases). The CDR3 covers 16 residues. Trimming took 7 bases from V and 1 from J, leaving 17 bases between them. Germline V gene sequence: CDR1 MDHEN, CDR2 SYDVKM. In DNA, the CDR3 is TGTGCCAGCATCCCTCGGAGGGTTGGGTCCTACAATGAGCAGTTCTTC. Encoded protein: CASIPRRVGSYNEQFF. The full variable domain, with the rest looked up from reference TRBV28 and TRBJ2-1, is DVKVTQSSRYLVKRTGEKVFLECVQDMDHENMFWYRQDPGLGLRLIYFSYDVKMKEKGDIPEGYSVSREKKERFSLILESASTNQTSMYLCASIPRRVGSYNEQFFGPGTRLTVL.

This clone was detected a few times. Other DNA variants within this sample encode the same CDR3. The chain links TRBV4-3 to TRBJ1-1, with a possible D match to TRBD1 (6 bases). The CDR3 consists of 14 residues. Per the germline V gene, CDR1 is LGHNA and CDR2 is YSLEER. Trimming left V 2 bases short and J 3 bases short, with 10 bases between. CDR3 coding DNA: TGCGCCAGCAGCCAAAAGGGGGGGGACACTGAAGCTTTCTTT. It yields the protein CASSQKGGDTEAFF.

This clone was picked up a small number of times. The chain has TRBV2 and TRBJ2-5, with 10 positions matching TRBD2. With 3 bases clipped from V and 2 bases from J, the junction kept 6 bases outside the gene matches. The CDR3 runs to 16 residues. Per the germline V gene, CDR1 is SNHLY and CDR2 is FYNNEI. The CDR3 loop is CASSDLSSGGQETQYF. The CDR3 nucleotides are TGTGCCAGCAGTGATCTGAGTAGCGGGGGGCAAGAGACCCAGTACTTC.

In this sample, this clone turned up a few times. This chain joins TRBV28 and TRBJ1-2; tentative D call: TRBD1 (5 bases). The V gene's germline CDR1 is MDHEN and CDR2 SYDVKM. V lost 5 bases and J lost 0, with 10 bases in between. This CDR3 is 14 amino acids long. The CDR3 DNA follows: TGTGCCAGCAGTGTCCCGGGGGCTAACTATGGCTACACCTTC. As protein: CASSVPGANYGYTF.

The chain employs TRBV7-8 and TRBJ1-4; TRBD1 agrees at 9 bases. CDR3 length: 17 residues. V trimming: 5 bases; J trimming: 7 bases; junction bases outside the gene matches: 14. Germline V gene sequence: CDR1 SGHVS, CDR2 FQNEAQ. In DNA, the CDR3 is TGTGCCAGCAGCGCGTCCCGGGACAGGGCCCTAAGTGAAAAACTGTTTTTT. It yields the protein CASSASRDRALSEKLFF.

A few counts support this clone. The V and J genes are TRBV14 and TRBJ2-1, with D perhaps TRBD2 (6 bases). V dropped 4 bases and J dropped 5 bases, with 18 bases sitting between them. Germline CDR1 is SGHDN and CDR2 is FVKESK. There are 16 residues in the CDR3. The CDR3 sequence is CASSPFGRGEDNEQFF. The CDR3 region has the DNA TGTGCCAGCAGCCCGTTCGGGAGAGGTGAGGACAATGAGCAGTTCTTC.

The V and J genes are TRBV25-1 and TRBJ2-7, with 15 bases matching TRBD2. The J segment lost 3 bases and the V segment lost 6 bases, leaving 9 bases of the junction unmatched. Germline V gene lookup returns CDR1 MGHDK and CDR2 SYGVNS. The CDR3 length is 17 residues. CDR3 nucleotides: TGTGCCAGCAGCCCATCCGGGACTAGCGGGAGGAACTACGAGCAGTACTTC. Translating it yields CASSPSGTSGRNYEQYF.

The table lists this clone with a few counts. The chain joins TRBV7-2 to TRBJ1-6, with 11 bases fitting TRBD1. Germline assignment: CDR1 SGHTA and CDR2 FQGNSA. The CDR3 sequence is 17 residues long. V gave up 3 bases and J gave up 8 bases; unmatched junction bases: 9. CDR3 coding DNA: TGTGCCAGCAGCTTCGACCGGTTGGGACAGGGGGATTCACCCCTCCACTTT. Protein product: CASSFDRLGQGDSPLHF. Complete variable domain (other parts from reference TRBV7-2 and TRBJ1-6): GAGVSQSPSNKVTEKGKDVELRCDPISGHTALYWYRQSLGQGLEFLIYFQGNSAPDKSGLPSDRFSAERTGGSVSTLTIQRTQQEDSAVYLCASSFDRLGQGDSPLHFGNGTRLTVT.

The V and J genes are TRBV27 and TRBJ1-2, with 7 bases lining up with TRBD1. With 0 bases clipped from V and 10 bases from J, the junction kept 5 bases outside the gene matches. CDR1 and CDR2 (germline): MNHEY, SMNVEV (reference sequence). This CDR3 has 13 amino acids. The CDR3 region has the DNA TGTGCCAGCAGTTTATCCCCCGGGACAGCCTACACCTTC. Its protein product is CASSLSPGTAYTF.

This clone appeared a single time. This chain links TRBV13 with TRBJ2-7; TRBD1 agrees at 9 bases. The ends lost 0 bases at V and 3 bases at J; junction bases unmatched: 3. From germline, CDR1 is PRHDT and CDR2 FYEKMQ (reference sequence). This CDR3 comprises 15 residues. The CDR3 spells CASSLGDRGGYEQYF. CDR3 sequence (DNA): TGTGCCAGCAGCTTAGGGGACAGGGGAGGCTACGAGCAGTACTTC.

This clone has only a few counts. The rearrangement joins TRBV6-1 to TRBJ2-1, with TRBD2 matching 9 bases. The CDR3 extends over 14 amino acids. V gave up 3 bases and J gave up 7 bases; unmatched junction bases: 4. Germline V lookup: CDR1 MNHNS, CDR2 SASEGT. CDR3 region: CASSDWLAGNEQFF. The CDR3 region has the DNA TGTGCCAGCAGTGATTGGCTAGCGGGGAATGAGCAGTTCTTC.

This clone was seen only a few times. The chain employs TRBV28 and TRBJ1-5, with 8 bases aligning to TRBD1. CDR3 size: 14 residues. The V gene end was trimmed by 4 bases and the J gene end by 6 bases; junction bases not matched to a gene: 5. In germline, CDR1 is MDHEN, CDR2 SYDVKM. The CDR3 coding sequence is TGTGCCAGCAGTTCCCGACAGGGGCGTCAGCCCCAGCATTTT. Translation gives CASSSRQGRQPQHF.

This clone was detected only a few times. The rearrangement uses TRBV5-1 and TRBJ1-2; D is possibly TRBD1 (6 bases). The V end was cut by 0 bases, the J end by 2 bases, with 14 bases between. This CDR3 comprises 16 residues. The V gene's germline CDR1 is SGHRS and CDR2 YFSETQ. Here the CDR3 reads CASSLEVLGANYGYTF. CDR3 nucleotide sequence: TGCGCCAGCAGCTTGGAAGTTCTGGGGGCGAACTATGGCTACACCTTC.

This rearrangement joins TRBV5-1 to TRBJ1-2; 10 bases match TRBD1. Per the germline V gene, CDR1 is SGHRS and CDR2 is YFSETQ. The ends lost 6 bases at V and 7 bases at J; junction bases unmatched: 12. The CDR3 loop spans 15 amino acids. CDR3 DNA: TGCGCCAGCACAATACCGGGACAGGGGTTTAGTGGCTACACCTTC. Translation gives CASTIPGQGFSGYTF. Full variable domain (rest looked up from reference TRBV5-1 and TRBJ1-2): KAGVTQTPRYLIKTRGQQVTLSCSPISGHRSVSWYQQTPGQGLQFLFEYFSETQRNKGNFPGRFSGRQFSNSRSEMNVSTLELGDSALYLCASTIPGQGFSGYTFGSGTRLTVV.

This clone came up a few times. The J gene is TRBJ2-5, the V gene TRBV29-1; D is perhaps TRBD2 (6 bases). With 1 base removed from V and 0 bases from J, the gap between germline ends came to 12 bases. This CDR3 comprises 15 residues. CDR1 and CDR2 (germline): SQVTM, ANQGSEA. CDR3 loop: CSVEGRGGYQETQYF. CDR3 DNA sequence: TGCAGCGTTGAAGGTAGGGGAGGATACCAAGAGACCCAGTACTTC.

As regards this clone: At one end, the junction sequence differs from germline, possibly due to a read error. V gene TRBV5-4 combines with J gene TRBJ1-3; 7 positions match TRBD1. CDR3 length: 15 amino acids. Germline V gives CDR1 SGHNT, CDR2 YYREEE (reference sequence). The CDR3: CASSLAGGSGNTIYF. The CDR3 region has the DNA TGTGCCAGCAGTTTGGCAGGGGGGTCTGGAAACACCATATATTTT.

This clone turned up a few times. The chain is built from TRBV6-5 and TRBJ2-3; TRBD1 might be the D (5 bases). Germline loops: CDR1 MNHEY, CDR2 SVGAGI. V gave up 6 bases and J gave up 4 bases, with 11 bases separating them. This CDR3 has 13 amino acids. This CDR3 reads CASRTRVSDTQYF. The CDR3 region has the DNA TGTGCCAGCAGAACCAGGGTTTCAGATACGCAGTATTTT.

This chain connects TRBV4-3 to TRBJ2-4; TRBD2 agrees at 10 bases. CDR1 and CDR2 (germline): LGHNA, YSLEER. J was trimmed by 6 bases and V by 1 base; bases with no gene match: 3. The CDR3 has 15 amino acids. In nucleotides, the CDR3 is TGCGCCAGCAGCCAAGGATTAGCGGGGGGAAACATTCAGTACTTC. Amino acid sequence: CASSQGLAGGNIQYF.

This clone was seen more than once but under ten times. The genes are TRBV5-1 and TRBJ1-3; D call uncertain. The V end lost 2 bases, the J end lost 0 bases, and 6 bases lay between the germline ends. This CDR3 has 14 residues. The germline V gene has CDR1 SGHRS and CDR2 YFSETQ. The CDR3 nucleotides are TGCGCCAGCAGCTTCCTCGGCTCTGGAAACACCATATATTTT. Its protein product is CASSFLGSGNTIYF.

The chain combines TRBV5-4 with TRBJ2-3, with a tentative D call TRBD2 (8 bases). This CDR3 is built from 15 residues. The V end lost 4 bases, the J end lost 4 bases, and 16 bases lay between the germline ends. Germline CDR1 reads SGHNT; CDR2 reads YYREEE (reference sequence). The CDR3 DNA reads TGTGCCAGCAGCCGGGAGGGGGCTCGGGCAGATACGCAGTATTTT. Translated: CASSREGARADTQYF.

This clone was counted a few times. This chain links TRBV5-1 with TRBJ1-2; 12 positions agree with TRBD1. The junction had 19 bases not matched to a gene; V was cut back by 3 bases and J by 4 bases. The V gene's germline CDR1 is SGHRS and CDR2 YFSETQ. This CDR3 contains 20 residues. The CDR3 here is CASSYGPPGQGAIWAYGYTF. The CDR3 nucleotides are TGCGCCAGCAGCTACGGGCCCCCGGGACAGGGGGCGATCTGGGCCTATGGCTACACCTTC.

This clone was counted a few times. This chain's CDR3 is CASSFRRGPDTQYF. The CDR3 DNA reads as TGTGCCAGCAGCTTTCGAAGGGGTCCAGATACGCAGTATTTT. The genes are TRBV7-6 and TRBJ2-3; D may be TRBD1 (5 bases). Germline lookup yields CDR1 SGHVS and CDR2 FNYEAQ. The CDR3 runs 14 residues. V dropped 3 bases and J dropped 4 bases, with 11 bases sitting between them.

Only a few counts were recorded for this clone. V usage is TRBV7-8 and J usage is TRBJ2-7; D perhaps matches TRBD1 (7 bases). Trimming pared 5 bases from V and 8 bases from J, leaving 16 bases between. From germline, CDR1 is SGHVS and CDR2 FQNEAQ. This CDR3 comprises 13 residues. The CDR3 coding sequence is TGTGCCAGCAGCCCCCTACAGGGGAGGAAGCAGTACTTC. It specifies CASSPLQGRKQYF.

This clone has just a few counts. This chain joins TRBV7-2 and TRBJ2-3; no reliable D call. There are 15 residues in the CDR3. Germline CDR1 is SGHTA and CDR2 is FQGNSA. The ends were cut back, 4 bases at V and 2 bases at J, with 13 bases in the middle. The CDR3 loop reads CASSSEARPTDTQYF. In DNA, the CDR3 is TGTGCCAGCAGCTCCGAGGCGCGTCCCACAGATACGCAGTATTTT. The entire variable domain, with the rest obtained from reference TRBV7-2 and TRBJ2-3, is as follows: GAGVSQSPSNKVTEKGKDVELRCDPISGHTALYWYRQSLGQGLEFLIYFQGNSAPDKSGLPSDRFSAERTGGSVSTLTIQRTQQEDSAVYLCASSSEARPTDTQYFGPGTRLTVL.

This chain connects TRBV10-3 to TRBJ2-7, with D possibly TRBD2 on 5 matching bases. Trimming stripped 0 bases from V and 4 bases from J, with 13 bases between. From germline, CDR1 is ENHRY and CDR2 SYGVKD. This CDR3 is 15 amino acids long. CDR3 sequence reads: CAISESNSRGYEQYF. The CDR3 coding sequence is TGTGCCATCAGTGAGTCGAACAGCAGAGGGTACGAGCAGTACTTC.

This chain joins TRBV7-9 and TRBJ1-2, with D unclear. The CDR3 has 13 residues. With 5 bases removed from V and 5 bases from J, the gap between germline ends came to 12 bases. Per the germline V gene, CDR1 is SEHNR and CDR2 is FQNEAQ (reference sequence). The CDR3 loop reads CASSPETLYGYTF. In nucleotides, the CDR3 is TGTGCCAGCAGCCCTGAGACTCTATATGGCTACACCTTC.

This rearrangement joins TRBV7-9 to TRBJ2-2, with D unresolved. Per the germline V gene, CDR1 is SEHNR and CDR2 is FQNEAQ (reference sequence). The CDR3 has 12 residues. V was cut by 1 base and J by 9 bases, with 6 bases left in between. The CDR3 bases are TGTGCCAGCAGCTTAGGCGGCCGGGAGCTGTTTTTT. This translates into CASSLGGRELFF.

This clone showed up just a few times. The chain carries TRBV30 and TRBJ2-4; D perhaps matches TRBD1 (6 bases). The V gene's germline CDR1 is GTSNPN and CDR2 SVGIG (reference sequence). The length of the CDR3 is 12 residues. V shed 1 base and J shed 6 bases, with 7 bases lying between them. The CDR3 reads CAWSGGLNIQYF. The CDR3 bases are TGTGCCTGGAGTGGGGGGCTAAACATTCAGTACTTC.